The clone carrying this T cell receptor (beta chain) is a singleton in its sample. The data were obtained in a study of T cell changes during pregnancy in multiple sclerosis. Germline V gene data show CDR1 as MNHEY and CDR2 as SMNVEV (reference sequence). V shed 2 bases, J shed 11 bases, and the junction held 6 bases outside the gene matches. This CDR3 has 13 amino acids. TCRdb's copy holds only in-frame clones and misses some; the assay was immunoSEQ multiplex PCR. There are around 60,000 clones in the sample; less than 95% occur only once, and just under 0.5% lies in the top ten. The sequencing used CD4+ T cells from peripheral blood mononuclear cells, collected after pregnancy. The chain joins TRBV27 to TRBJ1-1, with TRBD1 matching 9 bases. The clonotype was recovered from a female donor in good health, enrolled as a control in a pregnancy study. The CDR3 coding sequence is TGTGCCAGCAGTTTAGGGACAGGGATTGTGGCTTTCTTT. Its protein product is CASSLGTGIVAFF.